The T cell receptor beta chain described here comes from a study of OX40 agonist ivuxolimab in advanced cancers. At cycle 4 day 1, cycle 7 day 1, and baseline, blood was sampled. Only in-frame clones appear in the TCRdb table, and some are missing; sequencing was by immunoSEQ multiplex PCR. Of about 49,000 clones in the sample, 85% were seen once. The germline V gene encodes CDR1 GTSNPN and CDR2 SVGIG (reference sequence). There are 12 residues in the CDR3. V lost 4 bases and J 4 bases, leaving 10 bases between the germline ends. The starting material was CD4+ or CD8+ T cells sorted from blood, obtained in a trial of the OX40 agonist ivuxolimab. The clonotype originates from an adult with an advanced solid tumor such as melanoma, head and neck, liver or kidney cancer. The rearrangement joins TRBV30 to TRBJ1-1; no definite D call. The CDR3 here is CAWNSGRTEAFF. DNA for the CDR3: TGTGCCTGGAACTCCGGACGCACTGAAGCTTTCTTT. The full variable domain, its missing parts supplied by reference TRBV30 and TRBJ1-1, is SQTIHQWPATLVQPVGSPLSLECTVEGTSNPNLYWYRQAAGRGLQLLFYSVGIGQISSEVPQNLSASRPQDRQFILSSKKLLLSDSGFYLCAWNSGRTEAFFGQGTRLTVV.